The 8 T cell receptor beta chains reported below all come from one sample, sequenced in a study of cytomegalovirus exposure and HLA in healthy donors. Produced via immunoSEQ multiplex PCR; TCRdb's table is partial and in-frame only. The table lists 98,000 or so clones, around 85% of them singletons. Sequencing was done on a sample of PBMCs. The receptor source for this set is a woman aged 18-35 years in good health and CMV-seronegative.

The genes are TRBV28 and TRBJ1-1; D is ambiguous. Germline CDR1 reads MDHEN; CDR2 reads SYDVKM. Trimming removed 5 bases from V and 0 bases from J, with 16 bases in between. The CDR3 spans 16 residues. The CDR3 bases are TGTGCCAGCAGTCGCTTGACGGACTCCCTGAACACTGAAGCTTTCTTT. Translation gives CASSRLTDSLNTEAFF.

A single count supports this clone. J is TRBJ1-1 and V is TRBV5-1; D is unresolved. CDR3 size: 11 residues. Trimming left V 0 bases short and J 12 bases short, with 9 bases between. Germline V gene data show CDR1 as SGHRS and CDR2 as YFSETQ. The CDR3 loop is CASSLAESTFF. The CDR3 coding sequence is TGCGCCAGCAGCTTGGCGGAGAGCACTTTCTTT.

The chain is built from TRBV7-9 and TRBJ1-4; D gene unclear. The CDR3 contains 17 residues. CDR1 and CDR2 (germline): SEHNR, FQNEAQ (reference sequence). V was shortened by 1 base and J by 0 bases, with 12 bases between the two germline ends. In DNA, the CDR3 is TGTGCCAGCAGCTTAGAAGTGGGGAGTGCAACTAATGAAAAACTGTTTTTT. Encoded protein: CASSLEVGSATNEKLFF.

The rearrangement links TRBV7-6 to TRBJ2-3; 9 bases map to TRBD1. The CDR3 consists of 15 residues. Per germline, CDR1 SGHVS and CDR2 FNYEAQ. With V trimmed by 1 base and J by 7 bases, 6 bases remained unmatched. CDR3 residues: CASSLGDRVRNTQYF. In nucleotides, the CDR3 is TGTGCCAGCAGCTTAGGGGACAGGGTCCGTAATACGCAGTATTTT.

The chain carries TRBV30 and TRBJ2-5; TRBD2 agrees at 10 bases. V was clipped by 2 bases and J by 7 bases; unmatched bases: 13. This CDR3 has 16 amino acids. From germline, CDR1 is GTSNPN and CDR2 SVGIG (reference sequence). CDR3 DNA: TGTGCCTGGAGTCAAGGGCTAGCGGGGGCTGGGGGGACCCAGTACTTC. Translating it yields CAWSQGLAGAGGTQYF.

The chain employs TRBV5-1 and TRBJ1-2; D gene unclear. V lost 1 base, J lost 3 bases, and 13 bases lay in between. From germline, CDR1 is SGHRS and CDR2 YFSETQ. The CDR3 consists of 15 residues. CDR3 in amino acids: CASSLTYSGDYGYTF. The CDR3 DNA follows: TGCGCCAGCAGCTTGACCTATAGCGGGGACTATGGCTACACCTTC.

The CDR3 DNA reads as TGTGCCAGCAGACCGGGGACAGCTTATGGCTACACCTTC. Protein: CASRPGTAYGYTF. V gene TRBV6-5 combines with J gene TRBJ1-2, with 7 bases that match TRBD1. The CDR3 has 13 residues. After removal of 6 bases from V and 5 bases from J, the junction contained 6 bases not matched to a gene. The germline CDR1 and CDR2 sequences are MNHEY and SVGAGI.

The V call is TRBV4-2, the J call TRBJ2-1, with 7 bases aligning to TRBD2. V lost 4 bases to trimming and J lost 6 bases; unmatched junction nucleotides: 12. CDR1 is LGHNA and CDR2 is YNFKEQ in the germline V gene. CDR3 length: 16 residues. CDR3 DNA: TGTGCCAGCAGCCCGCTGGGGGAGCGGGGTGGCAATGAGCAGTTCTTC. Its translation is CASSPLGERGGNEQFF.